A selection of T cell receptor beta chains follows, all from one sample in a study of control samples from healthy donors and cancer patients. Some clones are missing from TCRdb's copy, which holds only in-frame ones; the method was immunoSEQ multiplex PCR. The data contain about 410,000 clones, more than 80% of them singletons. Input material: PBMCs. These receptors were taken from a man aged 40-50 years with head and neck cancer. Each CDR3 is given with its conserved first and last residue. Each record gives: D gene, clone size, V gene, J gene, CDR3 DNA, CDR3 protein. A D gene is named only where the DNA matches it firmly. The size field is filled for only some rows; it gives once, few, many or a size class.

>TRBD1|-|TRBV6-2/TRBV6-3|TRBJ2-5
TGTGCCAGCAGCCCGTTACGATCAGACAGGGAAAGAGAGACCCAGTACTTC
CASSPLRSDRERETQYF
>TRBD1|-|TRBV19|TRBJ1-5
TGTGCCAGTAGTAACAGGGGGCTTGGCAATCAGCCCCAGCATTTT
CASSNRGLGNQPQHF
>-|once|TRBV7-6|TRBJ1-1
TGTGCCAGCAGCCTCCGCCGGGCCGTGAACACTGAAGCTTTCTTT
CASSLRRAVNTEAFF
>TRBD1|-|TRBV29-1|TRBJ2-3
TGCAGCGTTGTGACCCAAAGACAGGGACCTACAGATACGCAGTATTTT
CSVVTQRQGPTDTQYF
>TRBD1|-|TRBV6-6|TRBJ2-5
TGTGCCAGCAGACAAACGACAGGGGGCTCGGAGACCCAGTACTTC
CASRQTTGGSETQYF
>TRBD1|-|TRBV6-5|TRBJ2-3
TGTGCCAGCAGCCCGCCGACAGGGGGTACATTTACGCAGTATTTT
CASSPPTGGTFTQYF
>TRBD1|-|TRBV30|TRBJ1-2
TGTGCCTGGAGTACGGGACAGACCTATGGCTACACCTTC
CAWSTGQTYGYTF
>-|-|TRBV7-8|TRBJ2-1
TGTGCCAGCAGCTTAGCGGCCCACCCCAACAATGAGCAGTTCTTC
CASSLAAHPNNEQFF
>TRBD1|-|TRBV5-6|TRBJ1-2
TGTGCCAGCAGCTATGGACAGGGGAAATTTAACTATGGCTACACCTTC
CASSYGQGKFNYGYTF
>-|-|TRBV4-2|TRBJ2-5
TGTGCCAGCAGCCAAAATCCTGGTATGGAGACCCAGTACTTC
CASSQNPGMETQYF
>-|-|TRBV19|TRBJ2-3
TGTGCCAGTAGTATGGGGGGACACACAGATACGCAGTATTTT
CASSMGGHTDTQYF
>-|-|TRBV4-1|TRBJ1-6
TGCGCCAGCAGCCAAGTTTTCGGGGGTAATTCACCCCTCCACTTT
CASSQVFGGNSPLHF
>-|-|TRBV7-9|TRBJ2-7
TGTGCCAGCAGCCCGACCTCCTACGAGCAGTACTTC
CASSPTSYEQYF